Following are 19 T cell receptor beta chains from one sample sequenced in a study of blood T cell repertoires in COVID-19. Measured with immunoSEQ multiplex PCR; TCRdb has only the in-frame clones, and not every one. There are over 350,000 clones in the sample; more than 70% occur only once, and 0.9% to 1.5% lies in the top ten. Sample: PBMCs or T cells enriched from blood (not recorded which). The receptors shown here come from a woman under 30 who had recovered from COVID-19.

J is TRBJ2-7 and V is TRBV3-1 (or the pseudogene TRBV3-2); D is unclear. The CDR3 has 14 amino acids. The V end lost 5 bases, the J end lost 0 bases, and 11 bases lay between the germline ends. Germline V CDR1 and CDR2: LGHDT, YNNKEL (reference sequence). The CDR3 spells CASSNSFISYEQYF. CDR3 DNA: TGTGCCAGCAGCAACTCTTTCATCTCCTACGAGCAGTACTTC.

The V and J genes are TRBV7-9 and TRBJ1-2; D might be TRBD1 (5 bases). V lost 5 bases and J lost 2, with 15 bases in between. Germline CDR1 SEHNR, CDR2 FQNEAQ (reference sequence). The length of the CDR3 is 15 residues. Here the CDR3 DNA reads TGTGCCAGCAGCCGGTTAGGGGAAACAAACTATGGCTACACCTTC. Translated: CASSRLGETNYGYTF.

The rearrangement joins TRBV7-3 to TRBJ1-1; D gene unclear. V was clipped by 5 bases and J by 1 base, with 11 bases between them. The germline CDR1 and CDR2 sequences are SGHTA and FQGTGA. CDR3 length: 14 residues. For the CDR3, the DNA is TGTGCCAGCAGCCCGTCAGCGGAGAACACTGAAGCTTTCTTT. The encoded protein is CASSPSAENTEAFF.

The CDR3 nucleotides read TGTGCCAGCAGTCCACCGAGCGAAGGTCCCCCTTACGAGCAGTACTTC. Translation gives CASSPPSEGPPYEQYF. J is TRBJ2-7 and V is TRBV6-2 or TRBV6-3; D is unclear. V shed 5 bases and J shed 4 bases, with 21 bases lying between them. The CDR3 has 16 amino acids. The germline CDR1 and CDR2 sequences are MNHEY and SVGEGT.

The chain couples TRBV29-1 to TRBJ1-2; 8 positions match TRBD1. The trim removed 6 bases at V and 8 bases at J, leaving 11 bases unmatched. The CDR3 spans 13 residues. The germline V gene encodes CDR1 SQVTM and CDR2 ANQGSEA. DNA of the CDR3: TGCAGCGTGTCAGGGGGCTATTTGGAGGGCTACACCTTC. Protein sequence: CSVSGGYLEGYTF.

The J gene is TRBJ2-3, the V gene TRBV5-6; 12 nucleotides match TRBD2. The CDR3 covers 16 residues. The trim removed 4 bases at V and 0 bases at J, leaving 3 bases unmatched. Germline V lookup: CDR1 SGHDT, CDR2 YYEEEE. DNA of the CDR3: TGTGCCAGCAGCCGTGGACTAGCGGGGAGCACAGATACGCAGTATTTT. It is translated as CASSRGLAGSTDTQYF.

The CDR3 DNA reads TGTGCCACCAGCAAGGAACAGACCTACACCGGGGAGCTGTTTTTT. Its translation is CATSKEQTYTGELFF. The chain carries TRBV15 and TRBJ2-2; D unresolved. Looked up from germline, CDR1 is LNHNV and CDR2 is YYDKDF (reference sequence). Trimming stripped 4 bases from V and 3 bases from J, with 12 bases between. This CDR3 spans 15 amino acids.

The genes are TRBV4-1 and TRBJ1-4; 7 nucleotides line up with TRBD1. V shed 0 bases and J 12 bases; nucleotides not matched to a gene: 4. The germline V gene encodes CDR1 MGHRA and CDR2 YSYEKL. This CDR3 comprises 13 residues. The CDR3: CASSQDRRGQLFF. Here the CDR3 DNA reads TGCGCCAGCAGCCAAGATAGGAGGGGGCAACTGTTTTTT.

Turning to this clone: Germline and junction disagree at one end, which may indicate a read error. Here the CDR3 reads CVSRSGQETQYF. The CDR3 coding sequence is TGTGTCAGCCGATCGGGCCAAGAGACCCAGTACTTC. This chain joins TRBV12-3 or TRBV12-4 and TRBJ2-5; D unresolved. The CDR3 runs to 12 residues.

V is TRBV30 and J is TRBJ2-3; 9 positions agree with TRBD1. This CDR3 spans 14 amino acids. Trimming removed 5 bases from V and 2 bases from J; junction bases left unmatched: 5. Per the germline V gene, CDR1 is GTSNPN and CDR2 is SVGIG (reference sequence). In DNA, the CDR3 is TGTGCCTGGGCTTACAGGGGGCTCACAGATACGCAGTATTTT. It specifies CAWAYRGLTDTQYF.

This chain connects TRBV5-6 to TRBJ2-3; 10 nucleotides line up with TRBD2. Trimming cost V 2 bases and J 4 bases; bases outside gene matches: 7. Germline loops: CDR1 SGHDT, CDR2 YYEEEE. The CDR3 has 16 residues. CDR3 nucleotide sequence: TGTGCCAGCAGCTTTCCAGGGCTAGCGGGGGCAGATACGCAGTATTTT. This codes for CASSFPGLAGADTQYF.

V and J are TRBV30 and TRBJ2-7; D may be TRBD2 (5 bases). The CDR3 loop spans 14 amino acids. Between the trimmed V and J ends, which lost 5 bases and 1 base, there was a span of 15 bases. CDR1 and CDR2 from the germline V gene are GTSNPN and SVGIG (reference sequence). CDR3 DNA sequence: TGTGCCTGGTCTCCCTCGGGATCGTCCTACGAGCAGTACTTC. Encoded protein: CAWSPSGSSYEQYF.

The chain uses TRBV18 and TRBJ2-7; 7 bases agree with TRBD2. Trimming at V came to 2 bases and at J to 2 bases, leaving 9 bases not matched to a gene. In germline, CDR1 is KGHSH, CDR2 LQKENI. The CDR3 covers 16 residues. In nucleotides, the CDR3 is TGTGCCAGCTCACCAGGAGCGGGGCTTCAGACCTACGAGCAGTACTTC. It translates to CASSPGAGLQTYEQYF. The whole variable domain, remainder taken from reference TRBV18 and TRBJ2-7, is NAGVMQNPRHLVRRRGQEARLRCSPMKGHSHVYWYRQLPEEGLKFMVYLQKENIIDESGMPKERFSAEFPKEGPSILRIQQVVRGDSAAYFCASSPGAGLQTYEQYFGPGTRLTVT.

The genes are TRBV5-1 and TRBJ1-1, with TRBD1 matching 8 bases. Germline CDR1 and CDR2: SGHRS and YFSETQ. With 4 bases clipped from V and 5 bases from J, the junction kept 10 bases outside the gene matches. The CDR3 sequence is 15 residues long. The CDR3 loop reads CASSLLTGVSTEAFF. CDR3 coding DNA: TGCGCCAGCAGCCTATTGACAGGGGTTAGTACTGAAGCTTTCTTT.

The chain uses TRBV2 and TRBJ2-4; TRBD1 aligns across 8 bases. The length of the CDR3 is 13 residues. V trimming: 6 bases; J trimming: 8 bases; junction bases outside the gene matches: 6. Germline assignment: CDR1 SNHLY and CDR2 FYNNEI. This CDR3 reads CASRSDRGDIQYF. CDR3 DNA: TGTGCCAGCAGAAGTGACAGGGGCGACATTCAGTACTTC.

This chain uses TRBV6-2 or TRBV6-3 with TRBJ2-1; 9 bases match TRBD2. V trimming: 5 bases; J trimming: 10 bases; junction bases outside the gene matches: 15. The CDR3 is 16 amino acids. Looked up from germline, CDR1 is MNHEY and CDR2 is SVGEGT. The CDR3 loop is CASSRSRGGGVYEQFF. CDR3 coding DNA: TGTGCCAGCAGTCGCTCCCGAGGCGGGGGGGTGTACGAGCAGTTCTTC.

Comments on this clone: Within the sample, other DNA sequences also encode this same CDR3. The CDR3 region is CASSRQGNYGYTF. Written as DNA, the CDR3 is TGTGCCAGCTCGCGCCAGGGAAACTATGGCTACACCTTC. V usage is TRBV6-5 and J usage is TRBJ1-2; D perhaps matches TRBD1 (5 bases). Deletions cut 8 bases from V and 2 bases from J, with 12 bases between. Per germline, CDR1 MNHEY and CDR2 SVGAGI. This CDR3 is built from 13 residues.

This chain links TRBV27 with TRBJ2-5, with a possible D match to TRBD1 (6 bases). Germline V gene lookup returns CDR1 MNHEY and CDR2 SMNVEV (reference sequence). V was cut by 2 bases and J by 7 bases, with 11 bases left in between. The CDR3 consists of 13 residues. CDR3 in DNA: TGTGCCAGCAGTTTAGACAAACAGGGGACCCAGTACTTC. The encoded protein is CASSLDKQGTQYF.

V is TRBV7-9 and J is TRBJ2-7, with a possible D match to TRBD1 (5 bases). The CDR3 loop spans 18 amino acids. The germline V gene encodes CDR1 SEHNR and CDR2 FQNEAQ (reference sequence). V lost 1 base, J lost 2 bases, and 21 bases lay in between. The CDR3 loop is CASSLVTGSARTTYEQYF. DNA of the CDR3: TGTGCCAGCAGCTTAGTTACAGGTAGTGCCAGAACGACCTACGAGCAGTACTTC. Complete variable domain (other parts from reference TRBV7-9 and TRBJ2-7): DTGVSQNPRHKITKRGQNVTFRCDPISEHNRLYWYRQTLGQGPEFLTYFQNEAQLEKSRLLSDRFSAERPKGSFSTLEIQRTEQGDSAMYLCASSLVTGSARTTYEQYFGPGTRLTVT.